This T cell receptor beta chain was documented in a study of T cell repertoires in cytomegalovirus infection. The overall study: CMV infection together with matching HLA type was indicated by public TCR beta signatures.

MiXCR was run by TCRdb on the reads, yielding one entry per CDR3 protein. This sample yields approximately 770,000 distinct CDR3 sequences, of which roughly 28% are seen a single time; less than 15% belongs to the top ten. For this clonotype: What it binds is unknown.

This CDR3 region has 14 residues. Germline V gene data show CDR1 as SEHNR and CDR2 as FQNEAQ (reference sequence). V gave up 5 bases and J gave up 0 bases, with 10 bases separating them. This TCR was sampled from a human donor in good health (CMV status not recorded). Some clones in this sample may be carry-over from other donors' samples. This sample comprised cultured CD8+ T cells from PBMCs, obtained from culture after CMV antigen stimulation. The genes are TRBV7-9 and TRBJ2-5, with D uncertain. CDR3 DNA: TGTGCCAGCAGCCCCGCTACGTACCAAGAGACCCAGTACTTC. As protein: CASSPATYQETQYF.